The T cell receptor (beta chain) under discussion was sequenced for a study of blood T cell repertoires in COVID-19 (TCRdb year 2020). For context, the study as a whole: Samples from collaborators originated in the United States, Italy and Spain and spanned both the acute and convalescent phases of COVID-19. Where available, HLA class I and class II types were obtained from metadata supplied by the sample provider rather than from assay-based typing. The samples were drawn from the first 160 participants of the ongoing ImmuneRACE study and from some 1,300 subjects provided by 6 global collaborators. The prospective study material was composed of cDNA or gDNA derived from T cells, B-cell-depleted T cells, or PBMCs. The sample metadata nearly always contained a de-identified subject ID, COVID-19 status, age in years and sex. The dataset comprised deeply sampled blood TCRbeta repertoires from subjects exposed to, actively infected with, or recovered from COVID-19. A freely available public database, intended as a resource for researchers studying the immune response to SARS-CoV-2, is where the repertoires were released.

A note on this clone: Which antigen it targets is not known. Base quality data are lacking; no much larger clone is found one base away.

Participants in the prospective study were enrolled through a virtual design, were aged about 18 to 89 years, and lived in about two dozen United States geographic areas. Cohort assignment in the prospective study relied on participant-reported clinical history from a screening survey and a study questionnaire. Recovered participants in ImmuneRACE Cohort 3 were defined by two consecutive negative NP/OP PCR tests, clearance by a healthcare professional, or resolution of symptoms. Mobile phlebotomists in the prospective study collected whole blood, serum and a nasopharyngeal or oropharyngeal swab from every participant. Additional blood draws and questionnaires over an approximately 2-month period could optionally be provided by prospective study participants. Before DNA extraction, prospective study blood samples were shipped either frozen or at room temperature. The CDR3 has 16 amino acids, counting the end cysteine and phenylalanine. The only DNA kept is the CDR3, 48 bases in frame from the first base. V gives up 2 bases and J gives up 2 bases, and the segment between their germline ends measures 14 bases. As encoded in the germline V gene, CDR1 is SGHTA while CDR2 is FQGNSA.

TCRbeta CDR3 regions were amplified from genomic DNA using the immunoSEQ Assay, a bias-controlled multiplex PCR. Per the authors' processing: The number of nucleated cells in each sample was estimated by amplification of reference gene primers within the assay. To quantify the absolute abundance of each unique TCRbeta CDR3 rearrangement, sequence reads were collapsed and filtered. For each sample, productive Simpson clonality was calculated by taking the square root of Simpson's diversity index across productive rearrangements. TCRdb re-hosts the immuneACCESS table, in-frame sequences only. Its copies lack some clones; in the studies checked, an unresolved V gene accounts for under half of them, and the cause for the rest is not known. The V and J calls and clone size come from that table; D and trimming were worked out from the DNA. This sample has fewer than 500,000 clones in its table, and approximately 90% of those were observed once. Around 1.1% of the sample goes to the ten largest clones.

General conclusions and limits of the study: How much clinical and demographic metadata was included differed by source and by participant, and the metadata was provided uncurated.

This chain is built from TRBV7-2 and TRBJ2-3; the best D guess is TRBD2, with 7 bases matching. The TCR sequence derives from a man aged 30 to 45 who had recovered from COVID-19. Specimen: PBMCs or T cells enriched from blood (not recorded which). The nucleotides read TGTGCCAGCAGCTTAAGGGGGGGAGCCGCCACAGATACGCAGTATTTT. Protein translation: CASSLRGGAATDTQYF. When the CDR3 is completed using the reference TRBV7-2 and TRBJ2-3 genes on either side, the full variable domain is GAGVSQSPSNKVTEKGKDVELRCDPISGHTALYWYRQSLGQGLEFLIYFQGNSAPDKSGLPSDRFSAERTGGSVSTLTIQRTQQEDSAVYLCASSLRGGAATDTQYFGPGTRLTVL.